This TCR beta chain stems from a study of blood T cell repertoires in COVID-19 (dated by TCRdb to between 2020 and 2021). The study in broad terms: The collaborator samples originated in the United States, Italy and Spain and spanned the acute and convalescent phases of COVID-19. Samples were obtained from the ongoing ImmuneRACE study (first 160 participants) and from 1,200 or so subjects provided by 6 global collaborators. Nearly every sample came with metadata listing a de-identified subject ID, COVID-19 status, age in years and sex. Deeply sampled blood TCRbeta repertoires from subjects exposed to, actively infected with, or recovered from COVID-19 were included in the dataset. Where available, HLA class I and class II types were taken from metadata supplied by the sample provider and were not determined by assay-based typing. The prospective study material was composed of cDNA or gDNA derived from T cells, B-cell-depleted T cells, or PBMCs. The repertoires were released in a freely available public database meant as a resource for research on the immune response to SARS-CoV-2.

Participants in the prospective study were aged 18 to 89 years, lived in under 30 United States geographic areas, and enrolled through a virtual design. To assign participants to cohorts, the prospective study relied on clinical history that participants themselves reported in a screening survey and a study questionnaire. A participant counted as exposed if, within 2 weeks of entering the study, that participant had been in contact with someone who had a PCR-confirmed or clinician-diagnosed COVID-19 case. Mobile phlebotomists in the prospective study collected whole blood, serum and a nasopharyngeal or oropharyngeal swab from every participant. Prospective study participants could optionally give additional blood draws and questionnaires over an approximately two-month period. Prospective study blood samples were shipped either frozen or at room temperature before DNA extraction. Broader findings and caveats from the paper: The amount of clinical and demographic metadata varied by source and participant and was provided uncurated.

According to the germline V gene, CDR1 reads KGHSH and CDR2 reads LQKENI. V loses 8 bases of germline sequence and J loses 1 base, and the interval between the two ends is 12 bases. Including the terminal cysteine and phenylalanine, the CDR3 comprises 14 residues. Only the CDR3 region is kept as DNA, spanning 42 bases read in frame from base 1. TCRbeta CDR3 regions were amplified from genomic DNA by means of the immunoSEQ Assay, a bias-controlled multiplex PCR. The original methods were these. The number of nucleated cells in each sample was estimated by amplification of reference gene primers within the assay. To quantify the absolute abundance of each unique TCRbeta CDR3 rearrangement, sequence reads were collapsed and filtered. For each sample, productive Simpson clonality was calculated as the square root of Simpson's diversity index over productive rearrangements. TCRdb limited this immuneACCESS table to in-frame rearrangements with V and J called. A share of clones is missing; checked studies link under half to unresolved V genes, and the rest is unexplained. The D gene and trimming were derived from the DNA, and the V and J assignments and clone size from that table. For this sample the table gives fewer than 350,000 clones, of which approximately 90% were detected only once. About 3% of the sample is in the top ten clones.

As for this clone: Its antigen is not yet known. Within one base of it there is no much larger clone, and no base qualities were kept.

The source of this sequence is a man aged 40-49 years who had been exposed to COVID-19. Sequencing used PBMCs or T cells enriched from blood (not recorded which). Recombination linked TRBV18 to TRBJ2-1; TRBD2 is a possible D gene, resting on 6 matching bases. This receptor has the CDR3 CASALDYSYNEQFF. The nucleotide sequence is TGTGCCAGCGCCTTGGACTATTCCTACAATGAGCAGTTCTTC.